The 2 T cell receptor beta chains listed next were all sequenced from one sample in a study of blood T cell repertoires in COVID-19. Only in-frame clones appear in the TCRdb table, and some are missing; sequencing was by immunoSEQ multiplex PCR. The sample has 55,000 to 80,000 clones, 80% to 85% seen once. The sequenced sample was peripheral blood. The source of these receptors is a human donor in a cohort sampled during active COVID-19.

The chain has TRBV5-8 and TRBJ1-2, with TRBD1 matching 9 bases. Germline loops: CDR1 SGHTS, CDR2 YDEGEE. V lost 3 bases and J lost 2; bases outside the gene matches: 8. This CDR3 region has 16 residues. CDR3 sequence (DNA): TGTGCCAGCAGCTCGGCGGGGACAGGGCCGAACTATGGCTACACCTTC. It specifies CASSSAGTGPNYGYTF.

V and J are TRBV4-2 and TRBJ2-7, with 7 bases matching TRBD2. The V gene end was trimmed by 0 bases and the J gene end by 5 bases; junction bases not matched to a gene: 4. There are 14 residues in the CDR3. Germline V CDR1 and CDR2: LGHNA, YNFKEQ. For the CDR3, the DNA is TGTGCCAGCAGCCAAGATCTGACTAGCCACGAGCAGTACTTC. This codes for CASSQDLTSHEQYF.